This TCR beta chain was sequenced for a study of cytomegalovirus exposure and HLA in healthy donors. About the study: The 500 to 850 first-cohort repertoires and the 95 to 150 validation repertoires shared the same platform, a later analysis reported.

Per the germline V gene, CDR1 is SGHVS and CDR2 is FQNEAQ. J lost 5 bases, V lost 2 bases, and 6 bases had no gene match. The CDR3 covers 14 residues. Measured with immunoSEQ multiplex PCR; TCRdb has only the in-frame clones, and not every one. The sample lists some 160,000 clones, approximately 93% occurring once. This chain uses TRBV7-8 with TRBJ2-7; 7 bases are shared with TRBD2. The sample consisted of PBMCs. The TCR originated in a man younger than 30 in good health and CMV-seronegative. The CDR3 reads CASSLYPGGNEQYF. As DNA, the CDR3 is TGTGCCAGCAGCTTATATCCGGGAGGCAACGAGCAGTACTTC.